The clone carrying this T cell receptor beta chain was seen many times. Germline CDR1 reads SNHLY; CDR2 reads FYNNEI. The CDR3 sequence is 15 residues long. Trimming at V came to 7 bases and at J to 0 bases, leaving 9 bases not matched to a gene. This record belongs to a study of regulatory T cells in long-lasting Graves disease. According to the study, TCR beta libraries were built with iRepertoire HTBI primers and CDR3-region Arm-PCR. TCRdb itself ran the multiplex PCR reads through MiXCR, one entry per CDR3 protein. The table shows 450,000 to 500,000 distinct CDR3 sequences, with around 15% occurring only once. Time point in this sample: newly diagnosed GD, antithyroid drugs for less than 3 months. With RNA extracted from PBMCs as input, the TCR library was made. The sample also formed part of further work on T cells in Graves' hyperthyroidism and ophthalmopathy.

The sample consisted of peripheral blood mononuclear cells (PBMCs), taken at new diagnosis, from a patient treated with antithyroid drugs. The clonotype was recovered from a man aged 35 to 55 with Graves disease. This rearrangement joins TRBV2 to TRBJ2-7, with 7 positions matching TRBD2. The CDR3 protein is CASTETSASSYEQYF. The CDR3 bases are TGTGCCAGCACCGAAACTAGCGCAAGCTCCTACGAGCAGTACTTC.